This T cell receptor beta chain was captured by sequencing in a study of blood T cell repertoires in COVID-19. Across the whole study: Italy, Spain and the United States were the sources of the convalescent and acute COVID-19 samples. Sources were T cells, B-cell-depleted T cells, or PBMCs; the material itself was cDNA or gDNA.

In the authors' methods: Amplifying reference gene primers gave estimates of nucleated cell counts. TCRdb keeps only in-frame clones here, not all; method: immunoSEQ multiplex PCR. That table is the source of V, J and clone size, and D and trimming were worked out from the DNA. The sample carries about 180,000 clones, around 85% recorded once. V was clipped by 3 bases and J by 2 bases; unmatched bases: 16. The length of the CDR3 is 19 residues. The V gene's germline CDR1 is KGHSY and CDR2 FQNENV. The receptor's source is a woman at least 80 years old with acute or convalescent COVID-19. The sequencing sample was made of peripheral blood. V gene TRBV16 combines with J gene TRBJ1-2; 9 nucleotides match TRBD1. The CDR3 DNA reads TGTGCCAGCAGCCAGCGAAGGGGGACAGGGTCGCTGCGGAACTATGGCTACACCTTC. Translating gives CASSQRRGTGSLRNYGYTF.